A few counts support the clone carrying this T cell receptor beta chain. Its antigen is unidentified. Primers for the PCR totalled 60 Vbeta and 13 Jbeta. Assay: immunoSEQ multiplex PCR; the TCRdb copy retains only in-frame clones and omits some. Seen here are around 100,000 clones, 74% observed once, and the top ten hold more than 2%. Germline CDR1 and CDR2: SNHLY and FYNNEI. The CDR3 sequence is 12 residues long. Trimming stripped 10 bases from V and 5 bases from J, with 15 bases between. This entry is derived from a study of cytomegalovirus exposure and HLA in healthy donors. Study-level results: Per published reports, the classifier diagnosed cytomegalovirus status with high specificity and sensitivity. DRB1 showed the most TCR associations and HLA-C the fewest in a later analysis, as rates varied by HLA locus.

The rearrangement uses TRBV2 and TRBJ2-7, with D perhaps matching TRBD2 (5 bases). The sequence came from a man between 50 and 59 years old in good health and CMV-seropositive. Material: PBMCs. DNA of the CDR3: TGTGCCATCCAGAGGCGGGTCGACGAGCAGTACTTC. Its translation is CAIQRRVDEQYF.